This T cell receptor (beta chain) was captured in a study of T cell responses to AZD1222 COVID-19 vaccine. Assay: immunoSEQ multiplex PCR; the TCRdb copy retains only in-frame clones and omits some. The sample lists about 100,000 clones; 80% to 90% were seen once. This clone was counted only a few times. Its target is not known. Study conclusions and caveats: Seropositive AZD1222 recipients at baseline numbered only five to seven.

The germline V gene has CDR1 SQVTM and CDR2 ANQGSEA. This CDR3 comprises 15 residues. V lost 7 bases to trimming and J lost 0 bases, with 18 bases between them. Sequencing was performed on peripheral blood, taken on day 0 of MenACWY control vaccination. The receptor's source is an adult in good health. The chain carries TRBV29-1 and TRBJ1-2; D perhaps matches TRBD1 (6 bases). CDR3 in amino acids: CSAGYSTGANYGYTF. The CDR3 DNA reads as TGCAGCGCGGGTTATTCGACAGGAGCTAACTATGGCTACACCTTC. Full variable domain (missing parts from reference TRBV29-1 and TRBJ1-2): SAVISQKPSRDICQRGTSLTIQCQVDSQVTMMFWYRQQPGQSLTLIATANQGSEATYESGFVIDKFPISRPNLTFSTLTVSNMSPEDSSIYLCSAGYSTGANYGYTFGSGTRLTVV.